This note documents a single T cell receptor (beta chain) sequence. Seattle participants joined during active infection and were tracked over time. In the original analysis: For nucleated cells, counts were estimated from reference gene primer amplification. Data came from immunoSEQ multiplex PCR; TCRdb stores just in-frame clones and leaves some out. V, J and clone size are taken as reported in that table, and D and trimming were inferred from the DNA itself. The repertoire holds under 250,000 clones, with about 85% as singletons. The data stem from a study of blood T cell repertoires in COVID-19. Study background: COVID-19 samples from acute and convalescent phases originated in the United States, Italy and Spain.

This CDR3 spans 12 amino acids. V was shortened by 7 bases and J by 5 bases, with 9 bases between the two germline ends. J is TRBJ1-5 and V is TRBV12-3 or TRBV12-4; D unresolved. This clonotype was obtained from a woman aged 35 to 49 with COVID-19, enrolled during active disease. Source material: peripheral blood. The CDR3 protein is CASTLQYQPQHF. DNA for the CDR3: TGTGCCAGCACCCTCCAGTATCAGCCCCAGCATTTT.